This T cell receptor (beta chain) was sequenced for a study of identifying expanded T cells in peripheral blood. Collection occurred without any documented infections or immune events in donors. Sequencing used immunoSEQ multiplex PCR; TCRdb keeps in-frame clones, though not all of them. The sample carries 70,000 to 100,000 clones, 85% to 90% recorded once. Trimming removed 0 bases at V and 3 bases at J, with 5 bases between. From germline, CDR1 is SGHTA and CDR2 FQGTGA. CDR3 size: 14 residues. Material for sequencing was blood. This clonotype was obtained from a person between 18 and 75 years old in good health. The V gene is TRBV7-3, the J gene TRBJ2-2; no reliable D call. CDR3 sequence (DNA): TGTGCCAGCAGCTTAACGCGAGACACCGGGGAGCTGTTTTTT. Its protein product is CASSLTRDTGELFF. The whole variable domain, filled in from reference TRBV7-3 and TRBJ2-2, reads GAGVSQTPSNKVTEKGKYVELRCDPISGHTALYWYRQSLGQGPEFLIYFQGTGAADDSGLPNDRFFAVRPEGSVSTLKIQRTERGDSAVYLCASSLTRDTGELFFGEGSRLTVL.